One and the same sample provided the 27 T cell receptor beta chains below, sequenced in a study of T-cell reconstitution after alpha-beta-depleted transplantation in children. Preparing the TCRbeta library involved the use of unique molecular identifiers. MiXCR, applied by TCRdb to the PCR reads, yields one record per CDR3 protein. Of hundreds of thousands of distinct CDR3 sequences detected, roughly 13% appear once; the ten largest clones hold 0.79%. The material sequenced was PBMCs, taken before TCRalphabeta/CD19-depleted stem cell transplant. The receptor set was obtained from a girl aged 2 to 10 with congenital amegakaryocytic thrombocytopenia, due to receive a stem cell transplant.

The chain is built from TRBV12-3 or TRBV12-4 and TRBJ2-3, with a possible D match to TRBD1 (6 bases). There are 16 residues in the CDR3. Trimming cost V 5 bases and J 0 bases, with 15 bases left between them. CDR3 in amino acids: CASSRDRNPSTDTQYF. The CDR3 DNA is TGTGCCAGCAGTCGTGACAGGAATCCTAGCACAGATACGCAGTATTTT.

This clonotype was observed many times. V gene TRBV12-3 or TRBV12-4 combines with J gene TRBJ1-1; D uncertain. Trimming pared 6 bases from V and 1 base from J, leaving 6 bases between. This CDR3 is built from 12 residues. Here the CDR3 DNA reads TGTGCCAGCAGAACAAGGAACACTGAAGCTTTCTTT. This codes for CASRTRNTEAFF.

The sample holds a few counts of this clonotype. This chain joins TRBV20-1 and TRBJ2-7; D uncertain. V gave up 5 bases and J gave up 0 bases, with 20 bases separating them. CDR3 size: 16 residues. The germline gives CDR1 DFQATT, CDR2 SNEGSKA (reference sequence). In DNA, the CDR3 is TGCAGTGCTTCCCCCGATTCGTATAGCTTCTCCTACGAGCAGTACTTC. Amino acids: CSASPDSYSFSYEQYF.

On this clonotype: This may be a read error: a much more frequent sequence differs by one nucleotide. V and J are TRBV6-4 and TRBJ1-2; possibly TRBD1 for D (5 bases). Germline loops: CDR1 MRHNA, CDR2 SNTAGT. CDR3 length: 18 amino acids. CDR3 sequence (DNA): TGTGCCTGCAGTGACCCGACGGAGGCTGAGGGGCTAAGCTATGGCTACACCTTC. This codes for CACSDPTEAEGLSYGYTF.

This clonotype has a count of ten or more. The rearrangement joins TRBV20-1 to TRBJ2-1, with TRBD2 matching 7 bases. The V and J ends lost 3 bases and 0 bases, in that order; junction bases with no gene match: 5. CDR3 length: 15 residues. The germline V gene has CDR1 DFQATT and CDR2 SNEGSKA (reference sequence). The CDR3 region has the DNA TGCAGTGCTAGTAGCGGGCCTTTCTCCTACAATGAGCAGTTCTTC. This translates into CSASSGPFSYNEQFF.

V is TRBV12-3 or TRBV12-4 and J is TRBJ2-7; 8 bases align to TRBD2. V lost 5 bases and J lost 6; bases outside the gene matches: 9. This CDR3 is built from 14 residues. The CDR3 coding sequence is TGTGCCAGCAGTCGTCTAGCGGGTGCCGGCGAGCAGTACTTC. As protein: CASSRLAGAGEQYF.

This clonotype has at least ten counts. J is TRBJ2-1 and V is TRBV5-1; 10 nucleotides line up with TRBD2. Trimming at V came to 0 bases and at J to 8 bases, leaving 11 bases not matched to a gene. This CDR3 is built from 17 residues. Germline lookup yields CDR1 SGHRS and CDR2 YFSETQ. CDR3 coding DNA: TGCGCCAGCAGCTTGGCCCTTTCAGCGGGAGGGATCGATGAGCAGTTCTTC. Translation gives CASSLALSAGGIDEQFF.

Comment on this clonotype: The junction differs from germline at one of its ends, possibly a read error. The chain is built from TRBV20-1 and TRBJ1-6; a weak D match, TRBD1 (5 bases). This CDR3 comprises 15 residues. Germline assignment: CDR1 DFQATT and CDR2 SNEGSKA (reference sequence). The CDR3 DNA sequence: TGCAGTGCCGCCGACAGCCCCATGCGAGGTTCACGCCTCCACTTT. It encodes CSAADSPMRGSRLHF.

This clonotype was recorded at least ten times. The rearrangement joins TRBV20-1 to TRBJ2-1; no clear D gene. Trimming pared 2 bases from V and 6 bases from J, leaving 20 bases between. CDR1 is DFQATT, CDR2 SNEGSKA, per germline (reference sequence). The CDR3 spans 16 residues. The CDR3 nucleotides are TGCAGTGCTAGACCCGAACCCTCCCGGACCGTCAATGAGCAGTTCTTC. Encoded protein: CSARPEPSRTVNEQFF.

The chain carries TRBV29-1 and TRBJ2-1; the D call may be TRBD1 or TRBD2 (5 bases each). Trimming cost V 6 bases and J 4 bases, with 16 bases left between them. The CDR3 is 14 amino acids. The germline V gene has CDR1 SQVTM and CDR2 ANQGSEA. CDR3: CSVLPEGRYNEQFF. In nucleotides, the CDR3 is TGCAGCGTCCTGCCCGAGGGGAGATACAATGAGCAGTTCTTC.

To note about this clonotype: Possible read error: a much larger clone is one base away. The chain carries TRBV6-4 and TRBJ1-1; TRBD1 matches 7 bases. The CDR3 spans 13 residues. In germline, CDR1 is MRHNA, CDR2 SNTAGT. The CDR3 loop is CASSKTGNTGAFF. For the CDR3, the DNA is TGTGCCAGCAGTAAGACAGGGAACACTGGAGCTTTCTTT.

This clonotype was seen ten or more times. The chain is built from TRBV6-5 and TRBJ1-2; D remains unclear. This CDR3 region has 14 residues. Trimming took off 4 bases at V and 8 bases at J, with 17 bases between the two ends. The germline V gene has CDR1 MNHEY and CDR2 SVGAGI. The CDR3 bases are TGTGCCAGCAGTTCCTTTGACGGAACCAAGGGCTACACCTTC. Translating gives CASSSFDGTKGYTF.

This clonotype occurred many times. This chain's CDR3 is CASINRGADTQYF. The CDR3 DNA reads as TGCGCCAGCATTAACAGGGGAGCGGATACGCAGTATTTT. J is TRBJ2-3 and V is TRBV10-2; 7 bases are shared with TRBD1. Unmatched junction bases numbered 7, after V lost 7 bases and J lost 6 bases. From germline, CDR1 is WSHSY and CDR2 SAAADI. The CDR3 has 13 residues.

The chain joins TRBV7-2 to TRBJ2-2; D gene unclear. The germline V gene encodes CDR1 SGHTA and CDR2 FQGNSA. CDR3 length: 15 amino acids. V was trimmed by 2 bases and J by 7 bases, leaving 14 bases between them. The CDR3 loop is CASSLLYSPSGELFF. In nucleotides, the CDR3 is TGTGCCAGCAGCTTATTGTACAGCCCAAGCGGGGAGCTGTTTTTT.

A word on this clonotype: Given a much more abundant clone one base away, this may be a read error. This chain joins TRBV5-1 and TRBJ2-3; D is perhaps TRBD1 (5 bases). The CDR3 covers 15 residues. The germline CDR1 and CDR2 sequences are SGHRS and YFSETQ. CDR3 protein: CASSLYQGTTDTPYF. The DNA for the CDR3 is TGCGCCAGCAGCTTGTATCAGGGAACGACAGATACGCCGTATTTT.

This clonotype was observed a handful of times. V usage is TRBV7-9 and J usage is TRBJ1-2; D is uncertain. Germline CDR1 and CDR2: SEHNR and FQNEAQ (reference sequence). The CDR3 consists of 14 residues. Trimming took 5 bases from V and 4 from J, leaving 14 bases between them. For the CDR3, the DNA is TGTGCCAGCAGCCTACTTATCAACCTCTATGGCTACACCTTC. Translated, it gives CASSLLINLYGYTF.

The genes are TRBV11-2 and TRBJ2-7, with D hard to call. The CDR3 runs 13 residues. CDR1 SGHAT and CDR2 FQNNGV come from the germline V gene. V was pared by 11 bases and J by 0 bases, with 14 bases between. For the CDR3, the DNA is TGTGCCGGCGGCGGAAGCCTCTCCTACGAGCAGTACTTC. This encodes CAGGGSLSYEQYF.

The genes are TRBV5-6 and TRBJ2-2, with 7 bases lining up with TRBD2. CDR1 and CDR2 (germline): SGHDT, YYEEEE. There are 16 residues in the CDR3. Losses at the gene ends were 1 base for V and 4 bases for J; bases not matched to a gene: 7. DNA of the CDR3: TGTGCCAGCAGCTTGCGTTTTGGCGGGAGCACCGGGGAGCTGTTTTTT. Protein: CASSLRFGGSTGELFF.

This clonotype was seen many times. The gene calls are TRBV7-8 and TRBJ1-5, with a tentative D call TRBD1 (6 bases). Trimming pared 5 bases from V and 2 bases from J, leaving 16 bases between. The CDR3 sequence is 16 residues long. Germline V gene data show CDR1 as SGHVS and CDR2 as FQNEAQ. CDR3 loop: CASSLAAGEGNQPQHF. CDR3 DNA: TGTGCCAGCAGCCTGGCGGCAGGGGAAGGCAATCAGCCCCAGCATTTT.

In its sample, this clonotype was seen many times. The genes are TRBV20-1 and TRBJ2-7; 10 positions match TRBD2. The CDR3 length is 15 residues. Looked up from germline, CDR1 is DFQATT and CDR2 is SNEGSKA (reference sequence). The V and J ends lost 4 bases and 3 bases, in that order; junction bases with no gene match: 9. This CDR3 is CSAILPSGSGYEQYF. CDR3 coding DNA: TGCAGTGCTATCCTCCCTAGCGGGAGTGGCTACGAGCAGTACTTC.

The table lists this clonotype with many counts. The chain links TRBV15 to TRBJ2-7; 7 bases are shared with TRBD2. Germline V CDR1 and CDR2: LNHNV, YYDKDF (reference sequence). With 7 bases clipped from V and 4 bases from J, the junction kept 10 bases outside the gene matches. The CDR3 totals 14 residues. CDR3 coding DNA: TGTGCCACCAAGCCGGGACTATTAGGTTACGAGCAGTACTTC. This gives the protein CATKPGLLGYEQYF.

There are a few counts of this clonotype. The rearrangement uses TRBV29-1 and TRBJ2-1; perhaps D is TRBD1 or TRBD2 (6 bases each). Between the trimmed V and J ends, which lost 3 bases and 5 bases, there was a span of 17 bases. The CDR3 is 15 residues long. Germline assignment: CDR1 SQVTM and CDR2 ANQGSEA. The CDR3 DNA reads as TGCAGCGTTGAGGGGTGGGGGGCTTTCAACAATGAGCAGTTCTTC. Translating gives CSVEGWGAFNNEQFF.

There are a few counts of this clonotype. V and J are TRBV19 and TRBJ1-5; 9 bases are shared with TRBD1. Germline lookup yields CDR1 LNHDA and CDR2 SQIVND (reference sequence). V trimming: 3 bases; J trimming: 3 bases; junction bases outside the gene matches: 3. There are 15 residues in the CDR3. CDR3 sequence: CASSMGTGHNQPQHF. The DNA of the CDR3 is TGTGCCAGTAGTATGGGGACAGGGCACAATCAGCCCCAGCATTTT.

About this clonotype: One base away lies a much larger clone, so this may be a sequencing read error. The J gene is TRBJ2-1, the V gene TRBV12-3 or TRBV12-4; D unresolved. The CDR3 has 13 residues. As DNA, the CDR3 is TGTGCCAGCAGTCTCCAACTTTACAATGAGCAGTCCTTC. Its protein is CASSLQLYNEQSF.

The chain uses TRBV7-8 and TRBJ2-7; D is possibly TRBD2 (6 bases). V lost 0 bases and J 4 bases, leaving 13 bases between the germline ends. The CDR3 runs 15 residues. Germline loops: CDR1 SGHVS, CDR2 FQNEAQ. CDR3 coding DNA: TGTGCCAGCAGCTTAGCGCCGGGGGACCATTACGAGCAGTACTTC. It translates to CASSLAPGDHYEQYF.

The table lists this clonotype with a few counts. The chain recombines TRBV5-6 with TRBJ2-1, with 7 bases identical to TRBD2. The germline V gene has CDR1 SGHDT and CDR2 YYEEEE. There are 16 residues in the CDR3. Germline trimming cut 1 base from V and 3 bases from J; bases unmatched to any gene: 7. The CDR3 sequence is CASSLLGGEGYNEQFF. The CDR3 nucleotides are TGTGCCAGCAGCTTGCTGGGGGGGGAGGGCTACAATGAGCAGTTCTTC.

The table lists this clonotype with many counts. This rearrangement joins TRBV5-1 to TRBJ1-3, with 7 bases fitting TRBD1. The CDR3 covers 14 residues. V was pared by 2 bases and J by 3 bases, with 2 bases of the junction left unmatched. Germline values: CDR1 SGHRS, CDR2 YFSETQ. The CDR3 loop is CASSFGQVGNTIYF. The CDR3 DNA is TGCGCCAGCAGCTTTGGACAGGTTGGAAACACCATATATTTT.